This is a list of T cell receptor beta chains from one sample in a study of T cell responses to AZD1222 COVID-19 vaccine. Assay: immunoSEQ multiplex PCR; the TCRdb copy retains only in-frame clones and omits some. The sample includes approximately 98,000 clones, 85% to 90% of them seen just once. The sample was peripheral blood, taken on day 0 of AZD1222 vaccination. The source of these receptors is an adult in good health. The CDR3 runs from the conserved cysteine through the conserved F or W. A D gene is named only where the DNA matches it firmly. Rows may omit the clone size; those that give it use once, few, many or a size class.

D gene	V gene	J gene	clone size	CDR3 DNA	CDR3 protein
NA	TRBV7-2	TRBJ1-5	NA	TGTGCCAGCAGCTTATGGGCAGGAGATCAGCCCCAGCATTTT	CASSLWAGDQPQHF
TRBD1	TRBV5-3	TRBJ1-5	NA	TGTGCCAGAAGCTCGAGGACAGGACCCAATCAGCCCCAGCATTTT	CARSSRTGPNQPQHF
TRBD2	TRBV30	TRBJ2-5	NA	TGTGCCTGGGGCTGGGGGACTAGCGGGGGAGAGACCCAGTACTTC	CAWGWGTSGGETQYF
NA	TRBV5-1	TRBJ1-1	once	TGCGCCAGCAGCTTGGCGCGGGATGCATCGCACACTGAAGCTTTCTTT	CASSLARDASHTEAFF
NA	TRBV18	TRBJ2-1	NA	TGTGCCAGCTCCAGGGACTTGTACAATGAGCAGTTCTTC	CASSRDLYNEQFF
NA	TRBV11-1	TRBJ2-7	NA	TGTGCCAGCAGCTTAGCAGCAGGGACATACTACGAGCAGTACTTC	CASSLAAGTYYEQYF
NA	TRBV7-3	TRBJ1-1	NA	TGTGCCAGCAGCTTGCTCGGCTTAGGAGCTGAAGCTTTCTTT	CASSLLGLGAEAFF
TRBD2	TRBV5-1	TRBJ2-7	NA	TGCGCCAGCAGCTTGGCCGGGGGGGAGTCCTACGAGCAGTACTTC	CASSLAGGESYEQYF
NA	TRBV5-6	TRBJ1-2	NA	TGTGCCAGCAGCCCAACCGGTTCATCGCACTATGGCTACACCTTC	CASSPTGSSHYGYTF
TRBD2	TRBV10-1	TRBJ2-1	NA	TGCGCCAGCAGCTCTATAGCGGGTGGACTATTTGAGCAGTTCTTC	CASSSIAGGLFEQFF
TRBD1	TRBV7-6	TRBJ2-1	NA	TGTGCCAGCAGCCGGGGGGGACAGGGGTCGAATGAGCAGTTCTTC	CASSRGGQGSNEQFF
NA	TRBV7-8	TRBJ2-5	NA	TGTGCCAGCAGCTCCGATACACAGGGAGGAGAGACCCAGTACTTC	CASSSDTQGGETQYF
TRBD1	TRBV6-1	TRBJ1-1	NA	TGTGCCAGCAGTGAGCAGACAGGGCCGAACACTGAAGCTTTCTTT	CASSEQTGPNTEAFF
TRBD1	TRBV6-5	TRBJ2-2	NA	TGTGCCAGCAGTAACAGGGGGCGGACCGGGGAGCTGTTTTTT	CASSNRGRTGELFF
NA	TRBV5-1	TRBJ1-3	few	TGCGCCAGCAGTCCCCAGGGAAATCCAAACACCATATATTTT	CASSPQGNPNTIYF
TRBD2	TRBV4-1	TRBJ2-7	NA	TGCGCCAGCAGCCGGATACCCCCCCGACTAGCGGGGTACGAGCAGTACTTC	CASSRIPPRLAGYEQYF
TRBD2	TRBV3-1/TRBV3-2	TRBJ2-2	NA	TGTGCCAGCAGCCAAGACGGGACTAGCGGGCGTACCGGGGAGCTGTTTTTT	CASSQDGTSGRTGELFF
NA	TRBV30	TRBJ2-3	NA	TGTGCCTGGAGTGCTTGGGCAGATACGCAGTATTTT	CAWSAWADTQYF
NA	TRBV12-3/TRBV12-4	TRBJ1-2	NA	TGTGCCAGCAGCCGGACAGATGATGGCTACACCTTC	CASSRTDDGYTF
TRBD1	TRBV19	TRBJ1-4	once	TGTGCCAGTAGTCATACAGGACAGGAGATTCTCAAGGGAGTGTTTTTT	CASSHTGQEILKGVFF
NA	TRBV7-2	TRBJ1-5	NA	TGTGCCAGCAGCTTAGAGGCCTCAGGGCAGCCCCAGCATTTT	CASSLEASGQPQHF
NA	TRBV4-1	TRBJ2-1	NA	TGCGCCAGCAGCCAAGTCGGTAGCGGCAACAATGAGCAGTTCTTC	CASSQVGSGNNEQFF
NA	TRBV2	TRBJ1-2	NA	TGTGCCAGCAGTGAATACCAGGGATTTAACTATGGCTACACCTTC	CASSEYQGFNYGYTF
NA	TRBV7-9	TRBJ1-4	NA	TGTGCCAGCATCAGTTGGTCGTCCGGGGGTAATGAAAAACTGTTTTTT	CASISWSSGGNEKLFF
NA	TRBV6-1	TRBJ2-5	NA	TGTGCCAGCAGTGAAGCGTATGGGACTTTCCAAGAGACCCAGTACTTC	CASSEAYGTFQETQYF
NA	TRBV5-6	TRBJ1-1	NA	TGTGCCAGCAGCGACACCCCGAGGAGGACTGAAGCTTTCTTT	CASSDTPRRTEAFF
NA	TRBV7-9	TRBJ2-1	NA	TGTGCCAGCAGCCCCTCCATTACGAATGAGCAGTTCTTC	CASSPSITNEQFF
NA	TRBV25-1	TRBJ1-2	once	TGTGCCAGCAGTGAATGGGGGGCCACTAACTATGGCTACACCTTC	CASSEWGATNYGYTF
NA	TRBV5-1	TRBJ1-4	few	TGCGCCAGCAGCAGGGCTGGTCAAGATGAAAAACTGTTTTTT	CASSRAGQDEKLFF
NA	TRBV10-1	TRBJ1-6	NA	TGCGCCAGCAGGAGGCGGGGGGGTTCACCCCTCCACTTT	CASRRRGGSPLHF
TRBD1	TRBV19	TRBJ1-5	NA	TGTGCCAGTAGTATAGGGGACAGGGGTCAGCCCCAGCATTTT	CASSIGDRGQPQHF
NA	TRBV6-5	TRBJ2-7	NA	TGTGCCAGCAGCGGTGACAGTCCCTCCTACGAGCAGTACTTC	CASSGDSPSYEQYF
TRBD2	TRBV5-1	TRBJ2-5	NA	TGCGCCAGCAGCCCGCGGGGGGGCCGTTCTGAAGAGACCCAGTACTTC	CASSPRGGRSEETQYF
NA	TRBV30	TRBJ2-7	few	TGTGCCTGGAGTGTAGGCGCGGCGTACGAGCAGTACTTC	CAWSVGAAYEQYF
NA	TRBV20-1	TRBJ1-4	once	TGCAGTGCTAGTCAGGGGATGGGTGAAAAACTGTTTTTT	CSASQGMGEKLFF
NA	TRBV6-5	TRBJ1-5	NA	TGTGCCAGCAGGGCAGGGTTGTTGGCTCAGCCCCAGCATTTT	CASRAGLLAQPQHF
NA	TRBV12-3/TRBV12-4	TRBJ1-1	NA	NA	CASNLWGGGSDFF
NA	TRBV19	TRBJ1-5	NA	TGTGCCAGTAGTACCCCGAAACAGGGTCAGCCCCAGCATTTT	CASSTPKQGQPQHF
NA	TRBV6-1	TRBJ1-5	NA	TGTGCCAGCAGTGAAAACCCCGGGACGGATAGCAATCAGCCCCAGCATTTT	CASSENPGTDSNQPQHF
TRBD1	TRBV10-3	TRBJ1-5	NA	TGTGCCATCGGACGGGACAGGGGTAATCAGCCCCAGCATTTT	CAIGRDRGNQPQHF
NA	TRBV2	TRBJ1-2	few	TGTGCCAGCAGTGACGGGCGAGACGAAGCTAACTATGGCTACACCTTC	CASSDGRDEANYGYTF
TRBD1	TRBV30	TRBJ1-5	NA	TGTGCCTGGGGACAGGGTGGCAATCAGCCCCAGCATTTT	CAWGQGGNQPQHF
NA	TRBV30	TRBJ1-4	NA	TGTGCGTATGCTATCAGGAACGAAAAACTGTTTTTT	CAYAIRNEKLFF
NA	TRBV6-4	TRBJ2-1	NA	TGTGCCAGCAGTGACTCGAGTGAGGCGGAGCTAAATTACAATGAGCAGTTCTTC	CASSDSSEAELNYNEQFF
NA	TRBV24-1	TRBJ1-2	NA	TGTGCCACCAGTGATCTGGACAAACACGGCTACACCTTC	CATSDLDKHGYTF
NA	TRBV3-1/TRBV3-2	TRBJ1-5	NA	TGTGCCAGCAGCCCTCAGGGCGTTCAGCCCCAGCATTTT	CASSPQGVQPQHF
TRBD1	TRBV5-1	TRBJ2-3	once	TGCGCCAGCACCAGGGGGCGCACCTCCACAGATACGCAGTATTTT	CASTRGRTSTDTQYF
TRBD1	TRBV12-3/TRBV12-4	TRBJ1-4	medium-sized	TGTGCCAGCGTAGGGACAGGGGAAGAAAAACTGTTTTTT	CASVGTGEEKLFF
NA	TRBV21-1	TRBJ1-4	NA	TGTGCCAGCAGCCGGCGGGGGAACGAAAAACTGTTTTTT	CASSRRGNEKLFF
NA	TRBV7-8	TRBJ1-5	NA	TGTGCCAGCAGCTTAGAGTTAGGGGTCAATCAGCCCCAGCATTTT	CASSLELGVNQPQHF
TRBD1	TRBV18	TRBJ2-2	NA	TGTGCCAGCTCACCAGGACAGGGGGGAACCGGGGAGCTGTTTTTT	CASSPGQGGTGELFF
NA	TRBV5-6	TRBJ1-3	NA	TGTGCCAGCAGCTTTGGGATCTCTGGAAACACCATATATTTT	CASSFGISGNTIYF
TRBD1	TRBV5-4	TRBJ1-1	NA	TGTGCCAGCAGCTTTGGATCGACAGGGATGGGCACTGAAGCTTTCTTT	CASSFGSTGMGTEAFF
TRBD1	TRBV30	TRBJ2-5	NA	TGTGCCTGGAACAGGGGAAAAGAGACCCAGTACTTC	CAWNRGKETQYF
NA	TRBV19	TRBJ1-5	NA	TGTGCCAGTAGTAGGAGGGATAATCAGCCCCAGCATTTT	CASSRRDNQPQHF
NA	TRBV7-7	TRBJ2-3	NA	TGTGCCAGCAGCTTAGGTCGGGCTAGCACAGATACGCAGTATTTT	CASSLGRASTDTQYF
TRBD1	TRBV10-3	TRBJ2-5	NA	TGTGCCATCAGTGGGACAGGGGTTAAGGAGACCCAGTACTTC	CAISGTGVKETQYF
NA	TRBV7-2	TRBJ2-4	NA	TGTGCCAGCACCTCCATGGTTCTAGCCAAAAACATTCAGTACTTC	CASTSMVLAKNIQYF
NA	TRBV28	TRBJ1-2	NA	TGTGCCAGCAGACCGCCGTTAGAGGGCTACACCTTC	CASRPPLEGYTF
NA	TRBV18	TRBJ1-5	NA	TGTGCCAGCTCACCTGACAGGAACAATCAGCCCCAGCATTTT	CASSPDRNNQPQHF